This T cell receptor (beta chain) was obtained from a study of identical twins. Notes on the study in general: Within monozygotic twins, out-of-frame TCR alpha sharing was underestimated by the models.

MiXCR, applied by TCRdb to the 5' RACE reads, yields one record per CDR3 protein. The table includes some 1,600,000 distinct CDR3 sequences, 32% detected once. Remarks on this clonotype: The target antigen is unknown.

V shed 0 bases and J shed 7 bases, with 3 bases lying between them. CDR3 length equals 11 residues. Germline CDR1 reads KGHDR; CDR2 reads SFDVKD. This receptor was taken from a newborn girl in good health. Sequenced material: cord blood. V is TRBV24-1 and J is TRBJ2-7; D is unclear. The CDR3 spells CATSDLKEQYF. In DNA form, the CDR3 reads TGTGCCACCAGTGATTTGAAAGAGCAGTACTTC.